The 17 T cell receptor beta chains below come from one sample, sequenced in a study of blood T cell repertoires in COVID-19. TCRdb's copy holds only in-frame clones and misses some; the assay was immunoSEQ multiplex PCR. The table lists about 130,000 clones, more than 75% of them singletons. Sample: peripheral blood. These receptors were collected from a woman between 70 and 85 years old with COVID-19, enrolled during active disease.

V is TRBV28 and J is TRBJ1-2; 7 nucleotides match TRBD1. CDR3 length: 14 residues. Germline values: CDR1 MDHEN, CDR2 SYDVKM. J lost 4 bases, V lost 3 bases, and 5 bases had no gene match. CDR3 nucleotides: TGTGCCAGCAGTTTCCCGGGACAGAGCTATGGCTACACCTTC. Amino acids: CASSFPGQSYGYTF.

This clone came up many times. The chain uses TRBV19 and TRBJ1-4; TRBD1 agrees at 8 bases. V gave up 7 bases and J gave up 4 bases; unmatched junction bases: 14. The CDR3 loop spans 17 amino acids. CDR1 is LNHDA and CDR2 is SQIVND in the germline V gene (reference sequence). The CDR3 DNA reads TGTGCCAGTACCGGACCGGGACAGGAGGCGTTTAATGAAAAACTGTTTTTT. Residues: CASTGPGQEAFNEKLFF.

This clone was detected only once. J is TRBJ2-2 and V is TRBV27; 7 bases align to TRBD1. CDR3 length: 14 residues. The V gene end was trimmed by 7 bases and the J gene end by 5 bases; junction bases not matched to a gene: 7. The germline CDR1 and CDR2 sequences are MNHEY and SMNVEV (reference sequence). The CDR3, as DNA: TGTGCCAGCAACGAAGCAGGGGGTACCGGGGAGCTGTTTTTT. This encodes CASNEAGGTGELFF.

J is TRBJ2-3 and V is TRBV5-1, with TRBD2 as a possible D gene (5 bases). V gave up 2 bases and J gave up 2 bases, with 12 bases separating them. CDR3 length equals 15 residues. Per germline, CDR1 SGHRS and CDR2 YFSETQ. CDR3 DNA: TGCGCCAGCAGCTTCCAGGTCGGGGTCACAGATACGCAGTATTTT. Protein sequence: CASSFQVGVTDTQYF.

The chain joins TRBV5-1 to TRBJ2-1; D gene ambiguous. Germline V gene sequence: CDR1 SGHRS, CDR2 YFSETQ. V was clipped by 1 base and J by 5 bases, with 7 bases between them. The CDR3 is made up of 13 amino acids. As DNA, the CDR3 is TGCGCCAGCAGCTTGTCGCAGAACAATGAGCAGTTCTTC. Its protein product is CASSLSQNNEQFF. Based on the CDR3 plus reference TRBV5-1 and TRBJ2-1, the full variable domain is KAGVTQTPRYLIKTRGQQVTLSCSPISGHRSVSWYQQTPGQGLQFLFEYFSETQRNKGNFPGRFSGRQFSNSRSEMNVSTLELGDSALYLCASSLSQNNEQFFGPGTRLTVL.

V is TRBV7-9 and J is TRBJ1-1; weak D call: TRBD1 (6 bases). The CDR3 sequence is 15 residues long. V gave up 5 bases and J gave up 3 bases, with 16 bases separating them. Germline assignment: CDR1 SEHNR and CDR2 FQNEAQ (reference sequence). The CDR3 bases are TGTGCCAGCAGCCAGGGGCTTCGGGGAGACACTGAAGCTTTCTTT. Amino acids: CASSQGLRGDTEAFF.

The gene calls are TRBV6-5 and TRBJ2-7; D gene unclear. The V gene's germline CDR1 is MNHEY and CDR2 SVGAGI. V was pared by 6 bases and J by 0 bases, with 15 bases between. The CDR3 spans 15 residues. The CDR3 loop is CASRLQWLDSYEQYF. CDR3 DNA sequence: TGTGCCAGCAGATTACAGTGGTTGGACTCCTACGAGCAGTACTTC.

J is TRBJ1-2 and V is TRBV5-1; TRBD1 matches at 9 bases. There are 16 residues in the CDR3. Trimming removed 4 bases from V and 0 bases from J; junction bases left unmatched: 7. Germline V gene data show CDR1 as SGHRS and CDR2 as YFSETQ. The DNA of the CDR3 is TGCGCCAGCAGCCCGAGCGGGGACAGGGCTAACTATGGCTACACCTTC. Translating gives CASSPSGDRANYGYTF.

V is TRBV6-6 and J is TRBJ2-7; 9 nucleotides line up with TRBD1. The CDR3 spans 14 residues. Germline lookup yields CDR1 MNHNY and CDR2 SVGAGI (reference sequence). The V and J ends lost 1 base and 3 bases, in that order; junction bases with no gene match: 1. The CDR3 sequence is CASSYWTGDYEQYF. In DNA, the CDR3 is TGTGCCAGCAGTTACTGGACAGGGGACTACGAGCAGTACTTC.

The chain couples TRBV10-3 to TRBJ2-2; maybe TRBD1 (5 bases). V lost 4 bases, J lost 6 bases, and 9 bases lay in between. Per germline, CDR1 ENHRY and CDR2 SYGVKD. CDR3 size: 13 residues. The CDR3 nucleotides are TGTGCCATCAGTGGCCCGACAGCCGGGGAGCTGTTTTTT. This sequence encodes CAISGPTAGELFF.

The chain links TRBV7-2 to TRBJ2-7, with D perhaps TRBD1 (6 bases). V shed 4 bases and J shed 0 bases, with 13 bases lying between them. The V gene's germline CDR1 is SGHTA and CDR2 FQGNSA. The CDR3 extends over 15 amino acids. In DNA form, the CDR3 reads TGTGCCAGCAGCTCGACAGGCCCTGGCTCCTACGAGCAGTACTTC. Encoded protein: CASSSTGPGSYEQYF.

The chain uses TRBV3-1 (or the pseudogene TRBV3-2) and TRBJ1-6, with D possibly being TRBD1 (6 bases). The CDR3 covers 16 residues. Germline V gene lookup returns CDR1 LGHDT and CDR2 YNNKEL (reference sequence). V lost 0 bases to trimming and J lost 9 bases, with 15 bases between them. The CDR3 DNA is TGTGCCAGCAGCCAAGATACGACAGGTCGAGGTTCACCCCTCCACTTT. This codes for CASSQDTTGRGSPLHF.

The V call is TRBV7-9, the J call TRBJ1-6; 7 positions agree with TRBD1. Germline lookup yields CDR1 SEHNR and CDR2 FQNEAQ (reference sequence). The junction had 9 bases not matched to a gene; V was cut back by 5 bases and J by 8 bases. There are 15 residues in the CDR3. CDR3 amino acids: CASSPLRQGDSPLHF. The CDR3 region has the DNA TGTGCCAGCAGCCCACTAAGACAGGGCGATTCACCCCTCCACTTT.

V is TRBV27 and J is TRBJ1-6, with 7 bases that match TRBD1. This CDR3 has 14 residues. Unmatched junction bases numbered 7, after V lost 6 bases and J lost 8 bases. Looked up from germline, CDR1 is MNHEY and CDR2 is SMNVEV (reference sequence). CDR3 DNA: TGTGCCAGCAGGGACCCGGGACAGCATTCACCCCTCCACTTT. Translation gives CASRDPGQHSPLHF.

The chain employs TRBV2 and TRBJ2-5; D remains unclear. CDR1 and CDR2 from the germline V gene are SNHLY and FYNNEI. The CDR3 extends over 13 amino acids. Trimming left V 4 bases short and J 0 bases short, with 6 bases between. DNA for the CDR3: TGTGCCAGCAGTGTTATGTACCAAGAGACCCAGTACTTC. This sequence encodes CASSVMYQETQYF.

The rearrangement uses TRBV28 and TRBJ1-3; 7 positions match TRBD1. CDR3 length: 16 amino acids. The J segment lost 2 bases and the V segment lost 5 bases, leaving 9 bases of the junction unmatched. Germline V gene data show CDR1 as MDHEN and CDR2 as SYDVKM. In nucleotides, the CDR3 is TGTGCCAGCAGTCCCCTACAAACAGGGGCTGGAAACACCATATATTTT. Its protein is CASSPLQTGAGNTIYF.

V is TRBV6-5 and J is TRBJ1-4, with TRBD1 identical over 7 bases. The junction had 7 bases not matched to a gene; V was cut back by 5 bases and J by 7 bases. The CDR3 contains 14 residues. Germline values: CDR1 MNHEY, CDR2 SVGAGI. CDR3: CASSLDRVTEKLFF. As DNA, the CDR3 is TGTGCCAGCAGTCTCGACAGGGTGACTGAAAAACTGTTTTTT.